This T cell receptor beta chain was recovered during a study of cytomegalovirus exposure and HLA in healthy donors. V lost 6 bases and J lost 5, with 16 bases in between. The germline gives CDR1 SNHLY, CDR2 FYNNEI. The CDR3 runs 14 residues. Primers for the PCR totalled 60 Vbeta and 13 Jbeta. Sequencing was performed with immunoSEQ multiplex PCR; in TCRdb, only in-frame clones are kept and a portion is missing. Of a few hundred thousand clones listed, about 90% are singletons. The J gene is TRBJ2-5, the V gene TRBV2, with a possible D match to TRBD2 (6 bases). The sequence was obtained from a girl aged 2-10 years in good health and CMV-seronegative. Sequences were obtained from PBMCs. This CDR3 is CASSPTAGMETQYF. As DNA, the CDR3 is TGTGCCAGCAGCCCTACTGCGGGAATGGAGACCCAGTACTTC. Combining the CDR3 with reference TRBV2 and TRBJ2-5 gives the whole variable domain EPEVTQTPSHQVTQMGQEVILRCVPISNHLYFYWYRQILGQKVEFLVSFYNNEISEKSEIFDDQFSVERPDGSNFTLKIRSTKLEDSAMYFCASSPTAGMETQYFGPGTRLLVL.